Listed below are T cell receptor beta chains from one sample, sequenced in a study of T-cell reconstitution after alpha-beta-depleted transplantation in children. TCRdb fed the PCR reads into MiXCR, producing one record per CDR3 protein. This sample has some 550,000 distinct CDR3 sequences, with about 17% found just once. The material sequenced was PBMCs from the stem cell graft donor, taken from the stem cell graft. The receptors shown here come from a human donor who donated a stem cell graft to a child with acute lymphoblastic leukemia. Both conserved end residues are part of each CDR3. The order of the fields is CDR3 DNA, CDR3 protein, clone size, D gene, J gene, V gene. D genes are given only for firm matches. Clone size is shown for a subset of rows, as once, few, many or a class of expanded clone.

CDR3nt: TGCGCCAGCAGCTTGGCCGGTGGGGGTCCCTATGGCTACACCTTC; CDR3aa: CASSLAGGGPYGYTF; abundance: few; d_gene: NA; j_gene: TRBJ1-2; v_gene: TRBV5-1
CDR3nt: TGCAGCGTTGACCCTGGACAGGGGACGGGCTACACCTTC; CDR3aa: CSVDPGQGTGYTF; abundance: NA; d_gene: TRBD1; j_gene: TRBJ1-2; v_gene: TRBV29-1
CDR3nt: TGTGCCAGCGGGCGAGAGGGCAATGAGCAGTTCTTC; CDR3aa: CASGREGNEQFF; abundance: few; d_gene: NA; j_gene: TRBJ2-1; v_gene: TRBV7-3
CDR3nt: TGTGCCAGCAGTCAGACTATTGCCCCCAACAGCCTTGTCTGGGACACTGAAGCTTTCTTT; CDR3aa: CASSQTIAPNSLVWDTEAFF; abundance: few; d_gene: NA; j_gene: TRBJ1-1; v_gene: TRBV12-3/TRBV12-4
CDR3nt: TGCAGCGTTGAGCCGGGGACTGAAGCTTTCTTT; CDR3aa: CSVEPGTEAFF; abundance: NA; d_gene: NA; j_gene: TRBJ1-1; v_gene: TRBV29-1
CDR3nt: TGTGCCAGCCGCACACTGCCTACTAGCGGGAGAGGGAATACGCAGTATTTT; CDR3aa: CASRTLPTSGRGNTQYF; abundance: NA; d_gene: TRBD2; j_gene: TRBJ2-3; v_gene: TRBV7-9
CDR3nt: TGTGCCAGCAACCGGGCAGGTCAACAGGGTTACACCGGGGAGCTGTTTTTT; CDR3aa: CASNRAGQQGYTGELFF; abundance: NA; d_gene: NA; j_gene: TRBJ2-2; v_gene: TRBV27
CDR3nt: TGCAGTGGCAGGGAGAGCAATCAGCCCCAGCATTTT; CDR3aa: CSGRESNQPQHF; abundance: NA; d_gene: NA; j_gene: TRBJ1-5; v_gene: TRBV20-1
CDR3nt: TGTGCCAGCAGCCCTACTATAAGCCGCTATAGCTCCTACGAGCAGTACTTC; CDR3aa: CASSPTISRYSSYEQYF; abundance: NA; d_gene: NA; j_gene: TRBJ2-7; v_gene: TRBV7-9
CDR3nt: TGTGCCAGCAGCTTATTCGTGGGGAGTTCCCTCTCCGAGCAGTACTTC; CDR3aa: CASSLFVGSSLSEQYF; abundance: few; d_gene: NA; j_gene: TRBJ2-7; v_gene: TRBV7-8
CDR3nt: TGTGCCAGCAGCCCCACGCCCGAGACGGCAGATACGCAGTATTTT; CDR3aa: CASSPTPETADTQYF; abundance: few; d_gene: NA; j_gene: TRBJ2-3; v_gene: TRBV7-6
CDR3nt: TGTGCCAGCGGCTCACTAGCGGCTTACGAGCAGTACTTC; CDR3aa: CASGSLAAYEQYF; abundance: NA; d_gene: TRBD2; j_gene: TRBJ2-7; v_gene: TRBV7-2
CDR3nt: TGTGCCAGCAATCATCTTGCCGAAGCTTTCTTT; CDR3aa: CASNHLAEAFF; abundance: NA; d_gene: NA; j_gene: TRBJ1-1; v_gene: TRBV5-5
CDR3nt: TGCAGTGCTAGAGATTTTTCTCCAGGGGGGAACTATGGCTACACCTTC; CDR3aa: CSARDFSPGGNYGYTF; abundance: few; d_gene: TRBD1; j_gene: TRBJ1-2; v_gene: TRBV20-1
CDR3nt: TGTGCCAGCAGCTTAGGGATAGCGGGCTCCTACAATGAGCAGTTCTTC; CDR3aa: CASSLGIAGSYNEQFF; abundance: NA; d_gene: TRBD2; j_gene: TRBJ2-1; v_gene: TRBV7-2
CDR3nt: TGTGCCAGCAGCTCGCCGGGACTCGACCCCCGTGAGGACTTC; CDR3aa: CASSSPGLDPREDF; abundance: NA; d_gene: NA; j_gene: TRBJ2-5; v_gene: TRBV12-3/TRBV12-4
CDR3nt: TGTGCCAGCAGTTTATCCCCGTCCCAATTTCAGAGGGACCAGTTCTTC; CDR3aa: CASSLSPSQFQRDQFF; abundance: few; d_gene: NA; j_gene: TRBJ2-1; v_gene: TRBV27
CDR3nt: TGTGCCAGCAGTTTTAGCCCCCTTGGCAATGAGCAGTTCTTC; CDR3aa: CASSFSPLGNEQFF; abundance: few; d_gene: NA; j_gene: TRBJ2-1; v_gene: TRBV27
CDR3nt: TGTGCCAGCAGCGGCCTACCAAATGAAAAACTGTTTTTT; CDR3aa: CASSGLPNEKLFF; abundance: few; d_gene: NA; j_gene: TRBJ1-4; v_gene: TRBV16
CDR3nt: TGCGCCAGCTCTGTAGGACCCTACGAGCAGTACTTC; CDR3aa: CASSVGPYEQYF; abundance: few; d_gene: NA; j_gene: TRBJ2-7; v_gene: TRBV5-1
CDR3nt: TGTGCCAGCAGTCTGGGGCTTACGAAAACTGAAGCTTTCTTT; CDR3aa: CASSLGLTKTEAFF; abundance: few; d_gene: NA; j_gene: TRBJ1-1; v_gene: TRBV12-3/TRBV12-4
CDR3nt: TGCAGTGCCCGGCCTAGCGGGAGCCCCTACGAGCAGTACTTC; CDR3aa: CSARPSGSPYEQYF; abundance: few; d_gene: TRBD2; j_gene: TRBJ2-7; v_gene: TRBV20-1
CDR3nt: TGTGCCAGCAATCCGGGACTCACGCTATACAATGAGCAGTTCTTC; CDR3aa: CASNPGLTLYNEQFF; abundance: NA; d_gene: NA; j_gene: TRBJ2-1; v_gene: TRBV6-1